The clone carrying this TCR beta chain was picked up a small number of times. These data belong to a study of blood T cell repertoires in COVID-19. In the original processing: Amplification of reference gene primers was used by the study to estimate nucleated cell counts. Profiled with immunoSEQ multiplex PCR; TCRdb holds only in-frame clones, not every one. The V and J calls and the clone size are those of that table, but D and trimming were determined from the DNA. Here the sample spans 35,000 to 55,000 clones, around 91% being singletons. The sequenced sample consisted of peripheral blood. This sequence was found in a man aged 50 to 59 with active COVID-19.

CDR3 sequence (DNA): TGTGCCAGCAGTGCTCGACAGGGCACCCCGCCAGAGACCCAGTACTTC. This translates into CASSARQGTPPETQYF. This chain connects TRBV6-1 to TRBJ2-5; TRBD1 matches 7 bases. The trim removed 4 bases at V and 4 bases at J, leaving 12 bases unmatched. This CDR3 is built from 16 residues. Germline V gives CDR1 MNHNS, CDR2 SASEGT.